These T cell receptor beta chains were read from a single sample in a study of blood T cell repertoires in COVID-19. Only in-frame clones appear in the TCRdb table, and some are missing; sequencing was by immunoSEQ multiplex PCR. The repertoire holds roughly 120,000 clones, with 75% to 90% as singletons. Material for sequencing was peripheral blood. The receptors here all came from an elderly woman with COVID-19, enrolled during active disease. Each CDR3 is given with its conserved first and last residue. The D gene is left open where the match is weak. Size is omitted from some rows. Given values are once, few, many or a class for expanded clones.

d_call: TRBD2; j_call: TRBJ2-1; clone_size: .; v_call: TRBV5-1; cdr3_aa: CASSLAGGSVNEQFF; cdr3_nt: TGCGCCAGCAGCTTGGCCGGCGGGAGTGTCAATGAGCAGTTCTTC
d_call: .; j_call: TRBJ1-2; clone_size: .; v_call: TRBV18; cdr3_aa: CASSPTPPGVGGNYGYTF; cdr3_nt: TGTGCCAGCTCACCGACCCCTCCGGGCGTTGGAGGTAACTATGGCTACACCTTC
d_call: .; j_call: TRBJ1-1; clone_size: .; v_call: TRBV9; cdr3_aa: CASRPLSQGNRDTEAFF; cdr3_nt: TGTGCCAGCAGGCCCCTTTCTCAGGGTAATAGGGACACTGAAGCTTTCTTT
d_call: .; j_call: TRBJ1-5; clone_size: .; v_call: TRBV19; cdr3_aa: CASRGQFNQPQHF; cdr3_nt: TGTGCCAGTAGAGGACAGTTCAATCAGCCCCAGCATTTT
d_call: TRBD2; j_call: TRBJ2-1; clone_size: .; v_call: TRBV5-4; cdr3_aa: CASSSRTSGFTNEQFF; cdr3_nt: TGTGCCAGCAGCTCGAGGACTAGCGGGTTTACTAATGAGCAGTTCTTC
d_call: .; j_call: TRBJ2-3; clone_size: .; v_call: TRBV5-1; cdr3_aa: CASNEDRDTQYF; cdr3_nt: TGCGCCAGCAATGAAGATCGGGATACGCAGTATTTT
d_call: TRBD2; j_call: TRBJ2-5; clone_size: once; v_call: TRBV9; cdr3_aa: CASSVGGSGIQETQYF; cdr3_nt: TGTGCCAGCAGCGTCGGGGGTAGCGGGATCCAAGAGACCCAGTACTTC
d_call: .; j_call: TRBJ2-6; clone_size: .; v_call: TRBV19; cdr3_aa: CASTRSPVGANVLTF; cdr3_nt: TGTGCCAGTACCAGGTCCCCCGTTGGGGCCAACGTCCTGACTTTC
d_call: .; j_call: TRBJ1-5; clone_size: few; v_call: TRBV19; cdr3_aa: CASRIGNRDNQPQHF; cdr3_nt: TGTGCCAGTAGAATTGGGAACAGGGACAATCAGCCCCAGCATTTT
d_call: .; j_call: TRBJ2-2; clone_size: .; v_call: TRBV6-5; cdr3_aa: CASLPPGANTGELFF; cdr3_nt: TGTGCCAGCCTCCCGCCAGGGGCGAACACCGGGGAGCTGTTTTTT
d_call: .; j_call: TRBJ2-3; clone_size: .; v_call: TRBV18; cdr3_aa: CASSPPEADTQYF; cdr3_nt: TGTGCCAGCTCACCACCGGAGGCAGATACGCAGTATTTT
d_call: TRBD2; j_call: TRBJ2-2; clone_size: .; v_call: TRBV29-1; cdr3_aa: CSVSPGHSSGGSGELFF; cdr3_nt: TGCAGCGTTTCTCCGGGACACAGTTCGGGAGGGTCCGGGGAGCTGTTTTTT
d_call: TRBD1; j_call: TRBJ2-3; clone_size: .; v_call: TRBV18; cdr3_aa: CASRPGQGSSDTQYF; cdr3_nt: TGTGCCAGCCGGCCGGGACAGGGAAGCTCAGATACGCAGTATTTT
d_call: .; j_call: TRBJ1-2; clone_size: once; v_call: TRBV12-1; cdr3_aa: CASTNLRAGTGTKYGYTF; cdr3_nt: TGTGCCAGCACCAACCTTAGAGCGGGGACAGGTACTAAGTATGGCTACACCTTC
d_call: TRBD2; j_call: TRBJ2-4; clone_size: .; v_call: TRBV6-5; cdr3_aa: CASSKSGGENIQYF; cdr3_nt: TGTGCCAGCAGTAAATCGGGAGGGGAAAACATTCAGTACTTC
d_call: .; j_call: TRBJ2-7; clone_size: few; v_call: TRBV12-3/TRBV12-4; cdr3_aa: CASSFDRLAEQYF; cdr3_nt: TGTGCCAGCAGCTTTGATCGACTGGCCGAACAGTACTTC